A single sample is the source of the 19 T cell receptor beta chains below, sequenced in a study of T cell responses to AZD1222 COVID-19 vaccine. TCRdb keeps only in-frame clones here, not all; method: immunoSEQ multiplex PCR. The sample comprises about 94,000 clones, almost 90% of which are singletons, and 8% to 9.5% rests with the top ten. The sample consisted of peripheral blood, taken on day 0 of AZD1222 vaccination. All receptors derive from an adult in good health.

V gene TRBV19 combines with J gene TRBJ2-6, with D perhaps TRBD1 or TRBD2 (5 bases each). The CDR3 is 15 residues long. Germline values: CDR1 LNHDA, CDR2 SQIVND (reference sequence). The germline V and J ends were trimmed by 4 bases and 4 bases, with 11 bases remaining between them. The CDR3 coding sequence is TGTGCCAGTAGTAGCTCGGGGACCGGGGCCAACGTCCTGACTTTC. Translating gives CASSSSGTGANVLTF. The variable domain in full, with the rest retrieved from reference TRBV19 and TRBJ2-6, is DGGITQSPKYLFRKEGQNVTLSCEQNLNHDAMYWYRQDPGQGLRLIYYSQIVNDFQKGDIAEGYSVSREKKESFPLTVTSAQKNPTAFYLCASSSSGTGANVLTFGAGSRLTVL.

V usage is TRBV20-1 and J usage is TRBJ2-2; TRBD1 agrees at 7 bases. Germline values: CDR1 DFQATT, CDR2 SNEGSKA (reference sequence). V trimming: 7 bases; J trimming: 7 bases; junction bases outside the gene matches: 3. There are 11 residues in the CDR3. CDR3: CSVAGGGELFF. The CDR3 nucleotides read TGCAGTGTCGCAGGGGGCGGGGAGCTGTTTTTT.

This clone showed up many times. The J gene is TRBJ2-1, the V gene TRBV6-5, with 7 positions matching TRBD1. Looked up from germline, CDR1 is MNHEY and CDR2 is SVGAGI. The CDR3 covers 13 residues. V lost 5 bases, J lost 4 bases, and 2 bases stayed unmatched. CDR3 sequence (DNA): TGTGCCAGCAGTACGACAGGGTACAATGAGCAGTTCTTC. Amino acids: CASSTTGYNEQFF.

This chain joins TRBV24-1 and TRBJ2-3; TRBD2 matches at 10 bases. Looked up from germline, CDR1 is KGHDR and CDR2 is SFDVKD. This CDR3 spans 16 amino acids. V shed 7 bases, J shed 5 bases, and the junction held 11 bases outside the gene matches. CDR3 sequence: CATSSPSGGEGDTQYF. The CDR3 bases are TGTGCCACCAGCTCCCCTAGCGGGGGAGAGGGAGATACGCAGTATTTT.

The chain has TRBV6-6 and TRBJ1-6; the D gene is possibly TRBD1 (5 bases). Germline V CDR1 and CDR2: MNHNY, SVGAGI (reference sequence). The CDR3 extends over 14 amino acids. V lost 9 bases to trimming and J lost 6 bases, with 15 bases between them. CDR3: CASGTGTRNSPLHF. CDR3 bases: TGTGCCAGTGGGACCGGGACTCGTAATTCACCCCTCCACTTT.

Here the CDR3 reads CASSAQERLGYTF. The CDR3 bases are TGTGCCAGCAGCGCGCAGGAACGCCTCGGCTACACCTTC. The rearrangement joins TRBV9 to TRBJ1-2; no clear D. This CDR3 spans 13 amino acids. CDR1 SGDLS and CDR2 YYNGEE come from the germline V gene. V was shortened by 3 bases and J by 8 bases, with 14 bases between the two germline ends.

The rearrangement joins TRBV21-1 to TRBJ1-5. TRBV21-1 is classified as a pseudogene. The CDR3 runs to 9 residues. The CDR3 is CASTNPQHF. Written as DNA, the CDR3 is TGTGCCAGCACCAATCCCCAGCATTTT.

J is TRBJ1-2 and V is TRBV12-3 or TRBV12-4; D gene unclear. CDR3 size: 12 residues. Trimming stripped 6 bases from V and 8 bases from J, with 13 bases between. The CDR3 region has the DNA TGTGCCAGCAGCAACCCCGGCCGCGGCTACACCTTC. This encodes CASSNPGRGYTF.

This chain joins TRBV6-5 and TRBJ2-7; maybe TRBD1 (6 bases). CDR1 is MNHEY and CDR2 is SVGAGI in the germline V gene. With 7 bases removed from V and 2 bases from J, the gap between germline ends came to 15 bases. The CDR3 contains 14 residues. The CDR3 nucleotides are TGTGCCAGCAAACCGACGACAGGACCCTACGAGCAGTACTTC. Amino acid sequence: CASKPTTGPYEQYF.

J is TRBJ2-1 and V is TRBV10-2, with D perhaps TRBD1 (6 bases). Germline V gene lookup returns CDR1 WSHSY and CDR2 SAAADI. Deletions cut 1 base from V and 11 bases from J, with 15 bases between. The CDR3 consists of 14 residues. CDR3 DNA sequence: TGCGCCAGCAGTGAGTGGACAGCCATTAGGAAGCAGTTCTTC. As protein: CASSEWTAIRKQFF.

This clone was observed once. The chain has TRBV5-4 and TRBJ1-6, with D possibly TRBD1 on 6 matching bases. The germline gives CDR1 SGHNT, CDR2 YYREEE (reference sequence). With 1 base removed from V and 10 bases from J, the gap between germline ends came to 12 bases. The length of the CDR3 is 14 residues. CDR3 nucleotide sequence: TGTGCCAGCAGCTTGTTGGACAGCTTATCACCCCTCCACTTT. Translated: CASSLLDSLSPLHF.

A few counts support this clone. The DNA of the CDR3 is TGCGCCAGCAGCCAAGATTTATCACAGCCCCAGCATTTT. Translating gives CASSQDLSQPQHF. The V gene is TRBV4-3, the J gene TRBJ1-5; D is unclear. Trimming left V 0 bases short and J 7 bases short, with 7 bases between. CDR1 is LGHNA and CDR2 is YSLEER in the germline V gene. This CDR3 contains 13 residues.

J is TRBJ2-5 and V is TRBV9; tentative D call: TRBD2 (5 bases). CDR3 size: 14 residues. V gave up 4 bases and J gave up 6 bases, with 16 bases separating them. Germline-derived CDR1 and CDR2 are SGDLS and YYNGEE. The CDR3 loop reads CASSPRANGKTQYF. DNA of the CDR3: TGTGCCAGCAGCCCGAGGGCAAATGGGAAGACCCAGTACTTC.

The chain couples TRBV28 to TRBJ1-2, with 9 positions matching TRBD1. Germline V lookup: CDR1 MDHEN, CDR2 SYDVKM. The V and J ends lost 3 bases and 5 bases, in that order; junction bases with no gene match: 4. This CDR3 is 14 amino acids long. DNA for the CDR3: TGTGCCAGCAGTTTTGCCGGACAGGGGTATGGCTACACCTTC. Encoded protein: CASSFAGQGYGYTF.

The V call is TRBV4-1, the J call TRBJ2-1, with TRBD2 identical over 9 bases. From germline, CDR1 is MGHRA and CDR2 YSYEKL. V was clipped by 1 base and J by 0 bases; unmatched bases: 1. The CDR3 runs 16 residues. In DNA, the CDR3 is TGCGCCAGCAGCCAAGCTAGCGGGGCCTCCTACAATGAGCAGTTCTTC. Translated, it gives CASSQASGASYNEQFF.

As concerns this clone: A read error may account for a junction end that differs from germline. The chain couples TRBV5-1 to TRBJ2-2; no definite D call. The CDR3 extends over 12 amino acids. Germline V gene lookup returns CDR1 SGHRS and CDR2 YFSETQ. In DNA form, the CDR3 reads TGCGCCAGCAACTTGAACACCGGGGAGCTGTTTTTT. Protein: CASNLNTGELFF.

This clone was counted once. This chain links TRBV4-3 with TRBJ2-5; 11 bases match TRBD1. Per the germline V gene, CDR1 is LGHNA and CDR2 is YSLEER. The CDR3 totals 14 residues. V gave up 4 bases and J gave up 3 bases; unmatched junction bases: 1. Here the CDR3 DNA reads TGCGCCAGCAGCCCGGGACAGGGGGAAGAGACCCAGTACTTC. It is translated as CASSPGQGEETQYF.

V usage is TRBV4-1 and J usage is TRBJ1-5; possible D gene TRBD1, 5 bases. Germline CDR1 is MGHRA and CDR2 is YSYEKL. This CDR3 spans 17 amino acids. Trimming removed 3 bases at V and 0 bases at J, with 15 bases between. CDR3 region: CASSQEGSSDSNQPQHF. DNA of the CDR3: TGCGCCAGCAGCCAGGAGGGGTCGTCGGATAGCAATCAGCCCCAGCATTTT.

Turning to this clone: Its ends do not fully match the called genes, so a read error is possible. The CDR3 loop reads CASSLHWARVKGSGNTIYF. The CDR3 DNA sequence: TGTGCTAGCAGCCTCCATTGGGCCAGGGTTAAAGGGTCTGGAAACACCATATATTTT. The chain joins TRBV7-7 to TRBJ1-3, with D possibly being TRBD1 (5 bases). This CDR3 contains 19 residues. The germline V gene encodes CDR1 SSHAT and CDR2 FNYEAQ (reference sequence).